Presented here are 25 T cell receptor beta chains from one specimen sequenced in a study of T cell clusters in autoimmune cytopenias (dated by TCRdb to the late 2010s). Data came from an Illumina MiSeq. TRB rearrangements were amplified by multiplex PCR using a touch-down protocol with TRB-A and TRB-B primer pools mixed in one tube. The reads were reprocessed in TCRdb, with one entry per CDR3 protein sequence and no accompanying DNA. This sample's listing comprises several hundred distinct CDR3 sequences. In total, the top ten clones hold under 80% of the sample. TRB amplification used approximately 250 ng of peripheral blood genomic DNA, 30,000 to 40,000 genome equivalents, per sample. Material: peripheral blood. All receptors come from a human donor with an autoimmune cytopenia or autoimmune hepatitis (not recorded which).

Frequency places this clonotype as medium-sized. The rearrangement joins TRBV6-5 to TRBJ1-2; there is no DNA to check the TCRdb D call of TRBD1. Germline V gene sequence: CDR1 MNHEY, CDR2 SVGAGI. The CDR3 has 16 residues. CDR3 protein: CASSYSEGAVDYGYTF.

This sequence joins TRBV19 and TRBJ1-1. This CDR3 has 14 residues. Per the germline V gene, CDR1 is LNHDA and CDR2 is SQIVND (reference sequence). The CDR3 region is CASYGGAMNTEAFF.

The CDR3 loop is CSVGKGQLLSGNTIYF. The chain links TRBV29-1 to TRBJ1-3; the D call from TCRdb, TRBD1, cannot be confirmed without DNA. Germline CDR1 is SQVTM and CDR2 is ANQGSEA. The CDR3 spans 16 residues.

By frequency, this clonotype registers medium-sized. J is TRBJ2-1 and V is TRBV5-6; lacking DNA, the TRBD2 call made by TCRdb goes unchecked. Germline CDR1 and CDR2: SGHDT and YYEEEE. This CDR3 has 16 amino acids. This CDR3 reads CASGKGGVLPGDEQFF.

V is TRBV20-1 and J is TRBJ1-4; TCRdb proposes TRBD1, but this gene call is untestable without DNA. The CDR3 covers 13 residues. CDR1 and CDR2 from the germline V gene are DFQATT and SNEGSKA (reference sequence). This CDR3 is CSARTGSDEKLFF.

The chain joins TRBV7-3 to TRBJ2-3; TCRdb selects TRBD2, and the lack of DNA leaves this call unchecked. Germline V gene sequence: CDR1 SGHTA, CDR2 FQGTGA. This CDR3 is built from 16 residues. CDR3 region: CASSRLAGGPGDTQYF.

This clonotype is labeled medium-sized based on frequency. This sequence joins TRBV6-1 and TRBJ2-5. CDR1 and CDR2 (germline): MNHNS, SASEGT. The CDR3 contains 14 residues. The CDR3 here is CASSPVGIQETQYF.

By frequency, this clonotype is medium-sized. The chain has TRBV7-2 and TRBJ2-5; TCRdb designates TRBD2, a call that cannot be tested without DNA. The CDR3 sequence is 15 residues long. From germline, CDR1 is SGHTA and CDR2 FQGNSA. The CDR3 protein is CASSSSSGRRETQYF. The whole variable domain, remainder taken from reference TRBV7-2 and TRBJ2-5, is GAGVSQSPSNKVTEKGKDVELRCDPISGHTALYWYRQSLGQGLEFLIYFQGNSAPDKSGLPSDRFSAERTGGSVSTLTIQRTQQEDSAVYLCASSSSSGRRETQYFGPGTRLLVL.

This clonotype is deemed medium-sized by its frequency. J is TRBJ2-5 and V is TRBV6-2 or TRBV6-3; there is no DNA to check the TCRdb D call of TRBD1. CDR3 size: 15 residues. The germline V gene encodes CDR1 MNHEY and CDR2 SVGEGT. Here the CDR3 reads CASSRRGPTQETQYF.

This clonotype is medium-sized by frequency. The gene calls are TRBV5-6 and TRBJ2-5; TCRdb's D call, TRBD2, is unchecked because there is no DNA. This CDR3 is 16 amino acids long. CDR1 is SGHDT, CDR2 YYEEEE, per germline. CDR3 region: CASSWGLAGDRETQYF.

This clonotype is called medium-sized based on its frequency. The chain recombines TRBV19 with TRBJ2-1; TCRdb designates TRBD2, a call that cannot be tested without DNA. Per the germline V gene, CDR1 is LNHDA and CDR2 is SQIVND (reference sequence). The CDR3 contains 13 residues. This CDR3 is CASTSGRAGTPFF. Looking up the rest from reference TRBV19 and TRBJ2-1 gives the full variable domain: DGGITQSPKYLFRKEGQNVTLSCEQNLNHDAMYWYRQDPGQGLRLIYYSQIVNDFQKGDIAEGYSVSREKKESFPLTVTSAQKNPTAFYLCASTSGRAGTPFFGPGTRLTVL.

The V gene is TRBV9, the J gene TRBJ2-1; TCRdb reports TRBD2, a call that lacks DNA to check it against. The CDR3 has 16 amino acids. CDR1 SGDLS and CDR2 YYNGEE come from the germline V gene. This CDR3 reads CASSFSSGGSLNEQFF.

The J gene is TRBJ1-1, the V gene TRBV10-3. Germline lookup yields CDR1 ENHRY and CDR2 SYGVKD. This CDR3 is 14 amino acids long. The CDR3 is CAISEAGPDTEAFF.

Frequency places this clonotype as medium-sized. The genes are TRBV24-1 and TRBJ2-3; TCRdb outputs TRBD1, but without DNA this stays unchecked. Germline V gene sequence: CDR1 KGHDR, CDR2 SFDVKD. The CDR3 loop spans 13 amino acids. CDR3 amino acids: CATRGRATDTQYF.

CDR3 residues: CASRFGGGHSYEQYF. The chain couples TRBV10-2 to TRBJ2-7; TCRdb's assignment of TRBD2 cannot be checked, as there is no DNA. The CDR3 spans 15 residues. The germline V gene encodes CDR1 WSHSY and CDR2 SAAADI.

This clonotype is identified as medium-sized from frequency. This chain connects TRBV7-3 to TRBJ2-3; TCRdb reports TRBD2, a call that lacks DNA to check it against. The CDR3 loop spans 15 amino acids. The germline V gene has CDR1 SGHTA and CDR2 FQGTGA. The CDR3 loop is CASSRLAGSTDTQYF.

V gene TRBV6-4 combines with J gene TRBJ1-6; TCRdb's assignment of TRBD1 cannot be checked, as there is no DNA. There are 13 residues in the CDR3. Germline CDR1 is MRHNA and CDR2 is SNTAGT. CDR3 in amino acids: CASSAQQGQSLHF.

Frequency places this clonotype as medium-sized. The rearrangement links TRBV24-1 to TRBJ2-3; checking the TCRdb D call of TRBD1 is not possible without DNA. Germline CDR1 is KGHDR and CDR2 is SFDVKD. This CDR3 contains 14 residues. This chain's CDR3 is CATSDGGRTDTQYF.

This clonotype is deemed medium-sized (0.01 to 0.1%) by its frequency. The genes are TRBV29-1 and TRBJ2-1; TCRdb returns TRBD2, unconfirmable since there is no DNA. Germline V gene data show CDR1 as SQVTM and CDR2 as ANQGSEA. This CDR3 has 14 amino acids. The CDR3 region is CSVVPDFLSNEQFF.

The rearrangement uses TRBV30 and TRBJ1-1. Germline V gene data show CDR1 as GTSNPN and CDR2 as SVGIG (reference sequence). The CDR3 sequence is 11 residues long. This CDR3 is CAWSPNLEAFF.

According to its frequency, this clonotype is medium-sized (0.01 to 0.1%). V gene TRBV6-5 combines with J gene TRBJ2-6; TCRdb lists TRBD1, though no DNA is available to test this call. This CDR3 has 17 amino acids. Germline V lookup: CDR1 MNHEY, CDR2 SVGAGI. The CDR3 reads CASTLTGLSSGANVLTF.

By frequency, this clonotype is medium-sized. The chain uses TRBV27 and TRBJ2-3; TCRdb outputs TRBD2, but without DNA this stays unchecked. CDR1 is MNHEY, CDR2 SMNVEV, per germline (reference sequence). The CDR3 consists of 15 residues. CDR3 loop: CASSLRAGIGDTQYF.

This clonotype registers medium-sized (0.01 to 0.1%) by frequency. The rearrangement uses TRBV27 and TRBJ1-5. The germline gives CDR1 MNHEY, CDR2 SMNVEV (reference sequence). The CDR3 runs to 14 residues. The CDR3 reads CASSLNSINQPQHF.

V is TRBV6-5 and J is TRBJ2-1; TCRdb's D call, TRBD2, is unchecked because there is no DNA. CDR1 is MNHEY and CDR2 is SVGAGI in the germline V gene. CDR3 length: 15 amino acids. This chain's CDR3 is CASSLTSGEFNEQFF.

Its frequency marks this clonotype as large. This chain connects TRBV29-1 to TRBJ2-3. This CDR3 has 13 residues. Germline loops: CDR1 SQVTM, CDR2 ANQGSEA. CDR3 region: CSVEGRALATQYF.